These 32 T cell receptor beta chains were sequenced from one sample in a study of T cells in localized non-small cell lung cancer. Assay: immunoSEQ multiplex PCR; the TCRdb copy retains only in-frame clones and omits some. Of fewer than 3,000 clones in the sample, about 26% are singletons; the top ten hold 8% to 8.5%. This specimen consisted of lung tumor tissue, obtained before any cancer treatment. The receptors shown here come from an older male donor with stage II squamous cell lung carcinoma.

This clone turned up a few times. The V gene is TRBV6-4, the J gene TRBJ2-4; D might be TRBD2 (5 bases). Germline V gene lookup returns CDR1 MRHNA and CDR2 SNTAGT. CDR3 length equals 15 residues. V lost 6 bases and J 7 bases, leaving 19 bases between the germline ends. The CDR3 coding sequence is TGTGCCAGCAGCCCTTCCCTCGGCCCGGGGAACATTCAGTACTTC. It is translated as CASSPSLGPGNIQYF.

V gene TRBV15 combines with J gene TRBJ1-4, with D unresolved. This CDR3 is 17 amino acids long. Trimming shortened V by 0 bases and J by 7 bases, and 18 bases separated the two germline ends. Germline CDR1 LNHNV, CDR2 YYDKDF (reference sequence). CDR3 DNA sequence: TGTGCCACCAGCAGAGATAAAGGTGTGGGTTGGGGTGAAAAACTGTTTTTT. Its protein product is CATSRDKGVGWGEKLFF.

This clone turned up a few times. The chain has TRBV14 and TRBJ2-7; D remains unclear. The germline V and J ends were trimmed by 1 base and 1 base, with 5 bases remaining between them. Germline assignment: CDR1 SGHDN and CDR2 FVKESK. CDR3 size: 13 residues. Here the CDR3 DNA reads TGTGCCAGCAGCCAAGCGGATTCCTACGAGCAGTACTTC. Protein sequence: CASSQADSYEQYF.

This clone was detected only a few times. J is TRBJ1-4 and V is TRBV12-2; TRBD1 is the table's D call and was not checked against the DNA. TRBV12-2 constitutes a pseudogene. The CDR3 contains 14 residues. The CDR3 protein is CANIPGTGSEKLFF. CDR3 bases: TGTGCCAACATCCCCGGGACAGGGAGTGAAAAACTGTTTTTT.

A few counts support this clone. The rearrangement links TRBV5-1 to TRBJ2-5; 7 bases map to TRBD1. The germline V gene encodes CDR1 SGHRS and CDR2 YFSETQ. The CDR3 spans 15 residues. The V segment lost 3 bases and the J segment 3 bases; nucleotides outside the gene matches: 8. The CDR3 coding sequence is TGCGCCAGCAGCTCCTCAGGGGGAGTGGAAGAGACCCAGTACTTC. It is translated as CASSSSGGVEETQYF.

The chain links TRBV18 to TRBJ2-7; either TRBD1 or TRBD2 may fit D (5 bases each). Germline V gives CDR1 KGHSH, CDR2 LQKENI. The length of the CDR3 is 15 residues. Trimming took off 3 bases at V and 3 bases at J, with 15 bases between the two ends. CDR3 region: CASSPTGGPGYEQYF. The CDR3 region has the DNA TGTGCCAGCTCACCTACAGGAGGACCAGGCTACGAGCAGTACTTC.

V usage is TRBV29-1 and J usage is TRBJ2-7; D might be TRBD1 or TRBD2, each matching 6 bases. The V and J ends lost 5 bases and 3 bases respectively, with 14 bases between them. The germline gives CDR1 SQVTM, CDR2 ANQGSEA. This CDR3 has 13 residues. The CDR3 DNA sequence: TGCAGCGTTTCGGAGGGGGTTAACTACGAGCAGTACTTC. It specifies CSVSEGVNYEQYF.

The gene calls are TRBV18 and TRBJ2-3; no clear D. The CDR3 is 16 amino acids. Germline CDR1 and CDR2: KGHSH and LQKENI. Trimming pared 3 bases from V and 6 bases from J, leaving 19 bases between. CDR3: CASSPGPGHVADTQYF. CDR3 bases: TGTGCCAGCTCACCCGGGCCCGGGCATGTCGCGGATACGCAGTATTTT.

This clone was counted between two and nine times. The CDR3 loop is CASSTLNTQYF. The CDR3 nucleotides are TGTGCCAGTAGTACCCTAAATACGCAGTATTTT. The rearrangement links TRBV19 to TRBJ2-3; no firm D call. The CDR3 is 11 amino acids. Per germline, CDR1 LNHDA and CDR2 SQIVND (reference sequence). Trimming removed 4 bases from V and 7 bases from J, with 6 bases in between.

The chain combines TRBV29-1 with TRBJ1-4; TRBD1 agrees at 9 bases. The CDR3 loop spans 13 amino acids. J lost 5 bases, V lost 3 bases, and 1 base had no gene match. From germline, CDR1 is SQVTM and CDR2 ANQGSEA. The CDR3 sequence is CSVEGTGNEKLFF. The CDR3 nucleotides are TGCAGCGTTGAGGGGACAGGGAATGAAAAACTGTTTTTT.

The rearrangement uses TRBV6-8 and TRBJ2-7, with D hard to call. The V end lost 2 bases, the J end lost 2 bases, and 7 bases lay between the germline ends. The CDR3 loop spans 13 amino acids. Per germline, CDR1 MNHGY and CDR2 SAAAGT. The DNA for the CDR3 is TGTGCCAGCAGTTACGGTGGGACCTACGAGCAGTACTTC. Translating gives CASSYGGTYEQYF.

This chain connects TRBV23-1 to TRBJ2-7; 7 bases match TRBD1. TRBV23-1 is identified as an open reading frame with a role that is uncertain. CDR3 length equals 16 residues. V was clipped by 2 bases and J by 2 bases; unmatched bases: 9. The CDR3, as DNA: TGCGCCAGCAGTCAACCAAGAGCTACAGGGGCCTACGAGCAGTACTTC. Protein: CASSQPRATGAYEQYF.

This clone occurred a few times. The CDR3 loop reads CASSVRRGDTEAFF. CDR3 bases: TGTGCCAGCAGTGTAAGGAGGGGGGACACTGAAGCTTTCTTT. This sequence joins TRBV6-8 and TRBJ1-1; TRBD1 might be the D (6 bases). Deletions cut 5 bases from V and 3 bases from J, with 13 bases between. In germline, CDR1 is MNHGY, CDR2 SAAAGT. The CDR3 has 14 residues.

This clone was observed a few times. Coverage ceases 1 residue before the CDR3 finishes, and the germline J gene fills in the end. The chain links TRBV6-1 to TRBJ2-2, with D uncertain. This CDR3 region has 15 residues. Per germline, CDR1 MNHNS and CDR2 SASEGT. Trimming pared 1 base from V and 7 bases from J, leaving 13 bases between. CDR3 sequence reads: CASSEGGRMDGELFF. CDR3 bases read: TGTGCCAGCAGTGAAGGGGGTCGAATGGACGGGGAGCTGTTT.

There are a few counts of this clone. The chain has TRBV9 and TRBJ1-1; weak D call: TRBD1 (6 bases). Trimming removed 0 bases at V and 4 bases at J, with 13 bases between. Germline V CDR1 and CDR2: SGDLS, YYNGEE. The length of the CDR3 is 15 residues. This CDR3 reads CASSVAPFRGTEAFF. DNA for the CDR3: TGTGCCAGCAGCGTAGCCCCTTTCAGGGGCACTGAAGCTTTCTTT.

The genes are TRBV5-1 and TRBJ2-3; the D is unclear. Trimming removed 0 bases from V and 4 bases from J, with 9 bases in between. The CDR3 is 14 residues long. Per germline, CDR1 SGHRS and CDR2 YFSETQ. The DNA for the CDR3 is TGCGCCAGCAGCTTGGCCTCCAATCCAGATACGCAGTATTTT. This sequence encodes CASSLASNPDTQYF.

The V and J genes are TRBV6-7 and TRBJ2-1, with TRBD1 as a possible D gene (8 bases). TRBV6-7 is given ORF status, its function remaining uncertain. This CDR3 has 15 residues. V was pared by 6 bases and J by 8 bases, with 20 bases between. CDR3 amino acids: CASSSSDREGDEQFF. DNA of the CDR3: TGTGCCAGCAGCTCCTCGGACAGGGAGGGTGATGAGCAGTTCTTC.

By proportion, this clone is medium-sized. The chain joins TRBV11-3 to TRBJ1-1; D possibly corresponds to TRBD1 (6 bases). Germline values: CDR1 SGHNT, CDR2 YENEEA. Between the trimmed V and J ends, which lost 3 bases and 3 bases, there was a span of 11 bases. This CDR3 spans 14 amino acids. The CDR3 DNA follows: TGTGCCAGCAGCTTCGGGGGCCCCCACACTGAAGCTTTCTTT. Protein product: CASSFGGPHTEAFF.

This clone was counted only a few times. The CDR3 protein is CASSFPQGANGNTIYF. As DNA, the CDR3 is TGTGCCAGCAGCTTCCCACAGGGGGCAAATGGAAACACCATATATTTT. The chain links TRBV11-3 to TRBJ1-3; 9 bases agree with TRBD1. CDR3 size: 16 residues. The trim removed 3 bases at V and 3 bases at J, leaving 6 bases unmatched. Germline V gene sequence: CDR1 SGHNT, CDR2 YENEEA.

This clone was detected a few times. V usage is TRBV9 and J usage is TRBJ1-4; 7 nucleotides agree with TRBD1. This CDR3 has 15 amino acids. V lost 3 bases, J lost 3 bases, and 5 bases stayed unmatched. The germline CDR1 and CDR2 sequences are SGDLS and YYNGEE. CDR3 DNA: TGTGCCAGCAGCGAGTTAGGGACAGCTAATGAAAAACTGTTTTTT. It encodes CASSELGTANEKLFF.

The CDR3 sequence is CSVDGRGQKETQYF. CDR3 nucleotides: TGCAGCGTTGATGGCAGGGGGCAAAAAGAGACCCAGTACTTC. This chain uses TRBV29-1 with TRBJ2-5; 8 nucleotides align to TRBD1. CDR1 is SQVTM and CDR2 is ANQGSEA in the germline V gene. There are 14 residues in the CDR3. Germline trimming cut 3 bases from V and 3 bases from J; bases unmatched to any gene: 6.

The chain's CDR3 is CASSKGRMNEQYF. In DNA form, the CDR3 reads TGTGCCAGTAGTAAGGGTAGGATGAACGAGCAGTACTTC. J is TRBJ2-7 and V is TRBV19, with D unresolved. Trimming pared 4 bases from V and 5 bases from J, leaving 12 bases between. The CDR3 consists of 13 residues. Germline loops: CDR1 LNHDA, CDR2 SQIVND (reference sequence).

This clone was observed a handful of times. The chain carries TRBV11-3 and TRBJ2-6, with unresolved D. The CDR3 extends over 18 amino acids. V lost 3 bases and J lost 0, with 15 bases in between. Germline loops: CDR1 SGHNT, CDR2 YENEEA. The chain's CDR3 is CASSFVGLDFSGANVLTF. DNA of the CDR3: TGTGCCAGCAGCTTTGTTGGCTTAGACTTCTCTGGGGCCAACGTCCTGACTTTC.

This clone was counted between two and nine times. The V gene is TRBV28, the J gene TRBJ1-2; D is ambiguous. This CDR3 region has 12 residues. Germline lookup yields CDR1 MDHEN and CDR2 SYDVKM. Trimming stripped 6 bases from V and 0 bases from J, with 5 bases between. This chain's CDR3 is CASSSSNYGYTF. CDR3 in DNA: TGTGCCAGCAGCTCATCTAACTATGGCTACACCTTC.

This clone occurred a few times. Here the CDR3 DNA reads TGTGCCAGCAGGGCCCTCGGCGGGGCCAACGTCCTGACTTTC. It specifies CASRALGGANVLTF. The chain joins TRBV9 to TRBJ2-6; D remains unclear. Trimming shortened V by 5 bases and J by 4 bases, and 10 bases separated the two germline ends. The CDR3 is made up of 14 amino acids. CDR1 is SGDLS and CDR2 is YYNGEE in the germline V gene.

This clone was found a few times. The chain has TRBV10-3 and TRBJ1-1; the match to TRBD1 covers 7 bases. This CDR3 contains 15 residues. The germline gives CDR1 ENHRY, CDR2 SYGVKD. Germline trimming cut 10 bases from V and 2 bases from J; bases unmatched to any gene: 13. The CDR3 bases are TGTGCCAGCGTTTTCTCTAGGGGGCTCAACACTGAAGCTTTCTTT. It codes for CASVFSRGLNTEAFF.

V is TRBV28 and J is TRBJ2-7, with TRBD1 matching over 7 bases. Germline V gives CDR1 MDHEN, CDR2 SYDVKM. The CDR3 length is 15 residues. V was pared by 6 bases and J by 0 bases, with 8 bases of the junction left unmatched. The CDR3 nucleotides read TGTGCCAGCAGGGTAGGGGGCTCCCTCTCCTACGAGCAGTACTTC. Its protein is CASRVGGSLSYEQYF.

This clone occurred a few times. Here the CDR3 DNA reads TGTGCCAGCAGTTTGCAGGGGGCCCTAAGGAGCAATCAGCCCCAGCATTTT. As protein: CASSLQGALRSNQPQHF. The V call is TRBV28, the J call TRBJ1-5; TRBD1 aligns across 8 bases. The CDR3 spans 17 residues. Trimming removed 3 bases from V and 1 base from J; junction bases left unmatched: 8. Germline CDR1 and CDR2: MDHEN and SYDVKM. Combining the CDR3 with reference TRBV28 and TRBJ1-5 gives the whole variable domain DVKVTQSSRYLVKRTGEKVFLECVQDMDHENMFWYRQDPGLGLRLIYFSYDVKMKEKGDIPEGYSVSREKKERFSLILESASTNQTSMYLCASSLQGALRSNQPQHFGDGTRLSIL.

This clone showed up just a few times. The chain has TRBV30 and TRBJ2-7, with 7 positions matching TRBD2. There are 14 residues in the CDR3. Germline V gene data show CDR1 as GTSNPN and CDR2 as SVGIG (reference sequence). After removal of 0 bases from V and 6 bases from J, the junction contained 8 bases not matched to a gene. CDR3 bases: TGTGCCTGGAGTGTAGGGCGGGGGAATCGCGAGCAGTACTTC. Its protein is CAWSVGRGNREQYF.

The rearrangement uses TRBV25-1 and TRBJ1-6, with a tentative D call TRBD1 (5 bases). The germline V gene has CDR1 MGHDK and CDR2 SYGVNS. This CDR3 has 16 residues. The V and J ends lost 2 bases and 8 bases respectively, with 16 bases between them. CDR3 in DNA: TGTGCCAGCAGTGAACCAAGGGGCGGCGCGTATTCACCCCTCCACTTT. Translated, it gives CASSEPRGGAYSPLHF.

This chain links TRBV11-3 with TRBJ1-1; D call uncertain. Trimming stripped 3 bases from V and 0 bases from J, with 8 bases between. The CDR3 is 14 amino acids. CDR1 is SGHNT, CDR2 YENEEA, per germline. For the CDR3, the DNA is TGTGCCAGCAGCTTCGGGATCTTGAACACTGAAGCTTTCTTT. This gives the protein CASSFGILNTEAFF.

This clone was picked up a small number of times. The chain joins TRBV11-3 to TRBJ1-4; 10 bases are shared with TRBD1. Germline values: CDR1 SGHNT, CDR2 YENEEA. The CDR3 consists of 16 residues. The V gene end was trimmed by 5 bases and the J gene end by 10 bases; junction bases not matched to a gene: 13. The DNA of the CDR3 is TGTGCCAGCAGCGGCAGACAGGGGGCTCTGAGTGGAAAACTGTTTTTT. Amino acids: CASSGRQGALSGKLFF.